This T cell receptor beta chain was documented in a study of identical twins (dated by TCRdb to between 2015 and 2016). Regarding the study in general: To test whether fetal clonotypes persist, the study used deep sequencing on TCR alpha and beta repertoires from monozygotic twins, unrelated adults of various ages, and cord blood. Replicate twin experiments were performed at different times using different library preparation protocols to rule out contamination. Beyond this particular receptor, the publication reports: Compared with coincidental sharing between unrelated individuals, out-of-frame TCR alpha sequences shared between twins showed an excess of sequences with low generation probability. Zero-insertion analyses could be partly confounded by invariant T cells such as MAIT and iNKT, although diverse VJ usage argued against such confounding for most clonotypes. The excess sharing between twins in beta out-of-frame sequences was weaker because fewer shared sequences reduced the signal-to-noise ratio. Out-of-frame TCR alpha sharing in monozygotic twins was systematically underestimated by recombination models, whereas sharing between unrelated individuals was in agreement with the recombination models. Conclusions relied on cross-sectional statistical analysis, since the same donors could not be followed over many years. Abundant cord blood beta clonotypes carried fewer insertions; young adult naive repertoires showed a weaker similar trend, while memory repertoires showed none.

The CDR3, from cysteine to phenylalanine, totals 14 residues. Of all the DNA, just the CDR3 is kept, 42 bases in frame from base 1. Deletion took 4 bases off V and 10 bases off J, with a span of 17 bases between the germline ends. As encoded in the germline V gene (reference sequence), CDR1 is SEHNR while CDR2 is FQNEAQ. This clonotype was picked up a small number of times. Its antigen target is currently unknown. Base qualities are not recorded, but no much larger clone differs from it by a single base. Only healthy Caucasian donors were included. Three pairs of female monozygotic twins, all aged roughly 18 to 29 years, made up the twin cohort. Peripheral blood mononuclear cells were the source from which RNA for the TCR libraries was isolated. The library was built by means of 5' RACE. The instrument was an Illumina HiSeq 2000. Template switching added a universal primer binding site, and the final cDNA carried a unique molecular identifier that allowed TCR cDNA molecules to be counted accurately. Specific primers in the conserved constant-segment region were used to synthesize first-strand cDNA for TCR alpha and beta chains. To control for contamination, every cDNA library carried two barcodes: a SMART-Mk sample barcode plus Illumina barcodes. TruSeq adapter sequences and Illumina sample barcodes were added in two successive PCR steps. The Illumina HiSeq platform was used with custom primers to sequence TCR alpha and beta cDNA libraries. The original pipeline was this. Raw reads were processed with MiGEC to extract unique molecular identifiers, and MiXCR was used to determine CDR3 positions. Recombination models were inferred per individual with the repgenHMM and IGoR tools using an EM algorithm. The tcR package in R was used for shared clonotype analysis, with sharing normalized by the product of cloneset sizes. To study raw recombination free of thymic and clonal selection effects, out-of-frame nonproductive sequences were analyzed. TCRdb itself trimmed the public reads at Q25 with fastp, ran MiXCR and retained productive beta chains. Each record represents a unique CDR3 protein, reported with the most common genes and DNA among its rows. TCRdb assigned the V and J calls; the authors' analysis was not used. The sample table holds 600,000 to 700,000 distinct CDR3 sequences, of which about 20% were seen once. The ten largest clones take up 4% to 4.5% of the sample.

This same sample was also taken into another study, of T cells expressing NK-cell markers. The second source states: Three sorted T-cell subsets (CD3+CD56+NKG2C+, CD3+CD56+NKG2C- and CD3+CD56-NKG2C+) from several donors had their TCR beta-chain repertoires profiled. Among the eight sequenced donors, only one was HCMV-seronegative, while the other seven were HCMV-seropositive. In several experiments an anti-gammadeltaTCR antibody was added to restrict sorting to alphabetaTCR-expressing T cells. In several donors, the dominant CD3+CD56+NKG2C+ clonotypes were found to rank among the top 10 CD8+ clonotypes and to make up about 1.0-7.0% of CD8+ T cells. Those dominant clonotypes were again the most abundant among CD3+CD56-NKG2C+ cells in a few donors, at roughly 25-65%. Whether the expanded NKG2C-expressing T cell clones were specific for HCMV antigens remained unclear. The study sequenced eight donors, all healthy volunteers chosen at random: three men and five women. HCMV serostatus was determined by detecting HCMV-specific IgG in serum with a commercial ELISA kit. For roughly six donors, bulk peripheral blood T-cell repertoires were additionally sequenced from unsorted PBMC. MIGEC was used to demultiplex reads and group reads by UMI, and MiTCR was used to assemble and quantify clonotypes. To exclude erroneous sequences, only TCR cDNA sequences supported by at least two reads were retained. The tcR package was used for downstream repertoire analysis, with clonotypes matched between fractions based on CDR3 nucleotide sequence plus V segment. Antigen specificity was annotated against VDJdb with VDJmatch, allowing one amino acid substitution in CDR3.

The sequence came from a woman aged 18-29 years in good health. The chain joins TRBV7-9 to TRBJ2-1; the D call could be TRBD1 or TRBD2, with each sharing 6 bases. Sequencing was performed on PBMCs. Read as DNA, the sequence is TGTGCCAGCAGCTCACCGGTGGGGGGCGGAGAGCAGTTCTTC. The resulting protein is CASSSPVGGGEQFF.